This paragraph covers one T cell receptor beta chain sequence. This sample also contains other DNA sequences that code for the same CDR3. This entry belongs to a study of blood T cell repertoires in COVID-19. Study in general: There were acute and convalescent COVID-19 samples, and they came from the United States, Italy and Spain.

The V and J ends lost 3 bases and 8 bases respectively, with 10 bases between them. The CDR3 has 12 residues. In the original analysis: Using reference gene primer amplification, nucleated cell counts were estimated. Here immunoSEQ multiplex PCR was the method, and the copy in TCRdb shows in-frame clones only, minus some. The V and J calls and the clone size are those of that table, but D and trimming were determined from the DNA. The repertoire holds about 270,000 clones, with 81% as singletons. The chain is built from TRBV12-3 or TRBV12-4 and TRBJ1-2, with D unresolved. The clonotype originates from a woman aged 55-69 years with active or convalescent COVID-19. Sequenced input: peripheral blood. The CDR3 spells CASSLGLQGYTF. The CDR3 coding sequence is TGTGCCAGCAGTTTGGGCCTGCAGGGCTACACCTTC.